The clone carrying this TCR beta chain has more than one count but fewer than ten. Its antigen is as yet unknown. TCRdb itself ran the reads through MiXCR, one entry per CDR3 protein. The table includes 550,000 to 850,000 distinct CDR3 sequences, around 31% detected once. Germline V gives CDR1 LNHDA, CDR2 SQIVND (reference sequence). Trimming shortened V by 3 bases and J by 3 bases, and 11 bases separated the two germline ends. CDR3 length equals 14 residues. These data come from a study of T cell repertoires in cytomegalovirus infection. About the study: Public TCR beta signatures marked donors with CMV infection and the matching HLA.

General study findings and limits: Accumulated public TCR beta family frequency recognized individuals carrying CMV together with the relevant HLA.

Specimen: cultured PBMCs, collected from culture after CMV antigen stimulation. This chain joins TRBV19 and TRBJ1-2; no clear D gene. This receptor was identified in a human donor in good health (CMV status not recorded). Some clones in this sample may be carry-over from other donors' samples. The DNA of the CDR3 is TGTGCCAGTAGTATCACCGGGATTCACTATGGCTACACCTTC. Encoded protein: CASSITGIHYGYTF. Full variable domain (missing parts from reference TRBV19 and TRBJ1-2): DGGITQSPKYLFRKEGQNVTLSCEQNLNHDAMYWYRQDPGQGLRLIYYSQIVNDFQKGDIAEGYSVSREKKESFPLTVTSAQKNPTAFYLCASSITGIHYGYTFGSGTRLTVV.